The clone carrying this T cell receptor (beta chain) has ten or more counts. As yet, its antigen is unknown. cDNA was made from about 500 ng RNA using alpha and beta constant primers. Alpha and beta chain libraries were made separately by chain-specific third strand synthesis with multiplexing indices. Via MiXCR, TCRdb re-called the 5' RACE reads, giving one row per CDR3 protein. The sample records about 16,000 distinct CDR3 sequences, roughly a tenth being singletons. This CDR3 contains 13 residues. V gave up 6 bases and J gave up 4 bases, with 13 bases separating them. CDR1 and CDR2 from the germline V gene are MNHEY and SVGAGI. Whole blood was used without fractionation, so all unsorted peripheral T cells were included. This sample is drawn from a study of HIV-infected patients and healthy controls. General study findings and limits: The diversity differences were not explained by slight age and sex differences between study cohorts. With just sixteen HIV-infected individuals processed, the findings' generality was considered strongly limited.

The chain is built from TRBV6-5 and TRBJ2-7; the D gene is possibly TRBD1 (5 bases). The sequenced sample was blood. The sequence came from an adult in good health. The CDR3 here is CASSRDSKYEQYF. DNA for the CDR3: TGTGCCAGCAGCCGTGACAGCAAGTACGAGCAGTACTTC.